This is a list of T cell receptor beta chains from one sample in a study of identical twins. MiXCR was run by TCRdb on the 5' RACE reads, yielding one entry per CDR3 protein. Seen here are roughly 720,000 distinct CDR3 sequences, about 18% observed once, and the top ten hold about 12%. These data also featured in a second study, about T cells expressing NK-cell markers.

The specimen sequenced was PBMCs. These receptors all stem from a woman between 18 and 29 years old in good health. The CDR3 runs from the conserved cysteine through the conserved F or W. The D gene is left open where the match is weak. Clone size is stated in some rows and not others, as once, few, many or a class when expanded.

D	V	size	J	CDR3	DNA
.	TRBV6-5	.	TRBJ1-5	CASSYKWGPWPQHF	TGTGCCAGCAGTTACAAGTGGGGGCCCTGGCCCCAGCATTTT
.	TRBV12-3/TRBV12-4	many	TRBJ2-1	CASSPPRTDLSYNEQFF	TGTGCCAGCAGTCCCCCCAGGACAGACCTCTCCTACAATGAGCAGTTCTTC
TRBD2	TRBV7-2	.	TRBJ2-3	CASSLLRGVSDTQYF	TGTGCCAGCAGCTTATTGCGGGGGGTGTCGGATACGCAGTATTTT
.	TRBV5-6	few	TRBJ2-7	CASSLLGPQDYEQYF	TGTGCCAGCAGCTTACTCGGACCACAAGACTACGAGCAGTACTTC
.	TRBV12-3/TRBV12-4	.	TRBJ1-2	CASSFFAAAGGYTF	TGTGCCAGCAGTTTCTTTGCGGCGGCGGGAGGCTACACCTTC
TRBD2	TRBV9	few	TRBJ2-1	CASSTKREGPYNEQFF	TGTGCCAGCAGCACCAAGCGGGAGGGACCCTACAATGAGCAGTTCTTC
.	TRBV12-3/TRBV12-4	.	TRBJ1-3	CASSPSRWSGNTIYF	TGTGCCAGCAGCCCATCCCGCTGGAGTGGAAACACCATATATTTT
TRBD2	TRBV20-1	.	TRBJ2-1	CSASQGLAGGLGEEQFF	TGCAGTGCTAGCCAGGGACTAGCGGGAGGCTTGGGGGAGGAGCAGTTCTTC
.	TRBV5-6	.	TRBJ1-1	CASSSRPRNTEAFF	TGTGCCAGCAGCTCCCGGCCTCGGAACACTGAAGCTTTCTTT
TRBD1	TRBV4-3	.	TRBJ1-2	CASSQETGSSYGYTF	TGCGCCAGCAGCCAAGAGACAGGGTCCTCCTATGGCTACACCTTC
.	TRBV12-3/TRBV12-4	few	TRBJ1-1	CASSPQTGGTEAFF	TGTGCCAGCAGTCCCCAAACGGGGGGCACTGAAGCTTTCTTT
.	TRBV20-1	.	TRBJ2-7	CSASGLIGGPSYEQYF	TGCAGTGCTAGTGGGCTAATCGGCGGGCCTTCCTACGAGCAGTACTTC
.	TRBV6-6	many	TRBJ1-3	CASSYPLRSGGNTIYF	TGTGCCAGCAGTTACCCGCTCCGGAGTGGTGGAAACACCATATATTTT
.	TRBV7-2	few	TRBJ2-3	CASSLWSADTQYF	TGTGCCAGCAGCTTGTGGTCCGCAGATACGCAGTATTTT
TRBD1	TRBV7-2	.	TRBJ2-3	CASSRHCKTGGTDTQYF	TGTGCCAGCAGCCGCCACTGCAAGACAGGGGGCACAGATACGCAGTATTTT
.	TRBV5-6	few	TRBJ1-2	CASSTASAGGYGYTF	TGTGCCAGCAGCACCGCCTCAGCGGGAGGGTATGGCTACACCTTC
.	TRBV20-1	.	TRBJ2-7	CSASKALGSYEQYF	TGCAGTGCTAGTAAGGCGCTAGGCTCCTACGAGCAGTACTTC
TRBD2	TRBV7-2	.	TRBJ2-1	CASSLAAGMSYNEQFF	TGTGCCAGCAGCCTAGCGGCAGGGATGTCCTACAATGAGCAGTTCTTC
TRBD1	TRBV19	.	TRBJ1-1	CASSETTGATGEAFF	TGTGCCAGTAGTGAAACGACAGGGGCTACAGGAGAAGCTTTCTTT
.	TRBV5-1	few	TRBJ2-7	CASSLEAGTYEQYF	TGCGCCAGCAGCTTGGAGGCGGGTACGTACGAGCAGTACTTC
.	TRBV14	.	TRBJ2-1	CASSTFGSGSYNEQFF	TGTGCCAGCAGCACCTTCGGGAGTGGCTCCTACAATGAGCAGTTCTTC
.	TRBV7-9	.	TRBJ1-1	CASSPVTDRTNTEAFF	TGTGCCAGCAGCCCCGTAACGGACAGAACGAACACTGAAGCTTTCTTT